Presented here are 5 T cell receptor beta chains from one specimen sequenced in a study of T cells expressing NK-cell markers. TCRdb re-called the 5' RACE reads and shows each CDR3 protein once, DNA omitted. Recorded for this sample: 300,000 to 450,000 distinct CDR3 sequences. The sequenced material came from blood T cells: a sorted CD56 or NKG2C T cell subset, CD4+ or CD8+ T cells, or bulk PBMC T cells (not recorded which). These receptors were obtained from a man aged 18 to 69 in good health.

This chain links TRBV13 with TRBJ2-5; the D gene TCRdb calls, TRBD1, cannot be checked with no DNA. The CDR3 covers 16 residues. Germline-derived CDR1 and CDR2 are PRHDT and FYEKMQ (reference sequence). CDR3 amino acids: CASSEARTVPRETQYF.

This rearrangement joins TRBV5-1 to TRBJ1-2; TCRdb proposes TRBD1, but this gene call is untestable without DNA. The germline CDR1 and CDR2 sequences are SGHRS and YFSETQ. This CDR3 is 14 amino acids long. CDR3 sequence reads: CASSTSGTGNGYTF.

The rearrangement uses TRBV4-2 and TRBJ2-7; the D call of TRBD1 rests on TCRdb alone, since no DNA is present to check it. The germline CDR1 and CDR2 sequences are LGHNA and YNFKEQ. The CDR3 spans 14 residues. The CDR3 sequence is CASSPSRDRVRQYF.

The rearrangement uses TRBV7-9 and TRBJ1-4; TCRdb's D call of TRBD1 is untestable without DNA. This CDR3 region has 15 residues. In germline, CDR1 is SEHNR, CDR2 FQNEAQ (reference sequence). CDR3 sequence reads: CASTWGGPTNEKLFF.

V gene TRBV11-1 combines with J gene TRBJ2-3; without DNA, the TCRdb call of TRBD2 cannot be checked. The CDR3 is made up of 20 amino acids. The germline CDR1 and CDR2 sequences are SGHAT and FQDESV (reference sequence). CDR3 in amino acids: CASSAALLAGGVKGTDTQYF.